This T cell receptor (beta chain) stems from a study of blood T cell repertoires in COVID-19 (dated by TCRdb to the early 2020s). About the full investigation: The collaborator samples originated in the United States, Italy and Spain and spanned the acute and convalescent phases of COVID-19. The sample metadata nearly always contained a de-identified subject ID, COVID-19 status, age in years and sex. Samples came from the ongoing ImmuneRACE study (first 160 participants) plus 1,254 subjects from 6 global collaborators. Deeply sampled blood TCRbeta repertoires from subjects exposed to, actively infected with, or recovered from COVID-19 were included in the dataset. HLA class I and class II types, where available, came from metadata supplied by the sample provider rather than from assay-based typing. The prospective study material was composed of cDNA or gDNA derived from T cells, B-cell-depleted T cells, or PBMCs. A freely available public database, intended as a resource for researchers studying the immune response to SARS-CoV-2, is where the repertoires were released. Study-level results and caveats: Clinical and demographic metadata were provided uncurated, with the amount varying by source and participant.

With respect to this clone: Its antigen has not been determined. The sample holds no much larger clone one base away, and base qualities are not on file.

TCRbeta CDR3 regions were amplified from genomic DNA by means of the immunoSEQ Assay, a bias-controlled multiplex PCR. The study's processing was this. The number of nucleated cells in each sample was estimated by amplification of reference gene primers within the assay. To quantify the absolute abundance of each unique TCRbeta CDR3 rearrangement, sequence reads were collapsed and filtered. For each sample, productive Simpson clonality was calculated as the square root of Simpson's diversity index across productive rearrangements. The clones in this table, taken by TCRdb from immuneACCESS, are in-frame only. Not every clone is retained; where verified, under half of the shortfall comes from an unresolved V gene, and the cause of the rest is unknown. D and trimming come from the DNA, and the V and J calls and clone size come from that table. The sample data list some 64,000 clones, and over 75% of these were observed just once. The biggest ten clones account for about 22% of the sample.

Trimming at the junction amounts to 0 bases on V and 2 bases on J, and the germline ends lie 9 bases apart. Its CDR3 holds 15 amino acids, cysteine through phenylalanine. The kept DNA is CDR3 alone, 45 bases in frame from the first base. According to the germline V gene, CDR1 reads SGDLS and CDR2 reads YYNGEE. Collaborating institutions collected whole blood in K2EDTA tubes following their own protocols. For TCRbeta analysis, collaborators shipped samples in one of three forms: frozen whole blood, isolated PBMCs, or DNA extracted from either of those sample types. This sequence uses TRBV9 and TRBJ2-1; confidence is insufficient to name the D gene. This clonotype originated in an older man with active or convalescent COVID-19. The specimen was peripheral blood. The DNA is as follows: TGTGCCAGCAGCGTAGCCCTAACTACCTACAATGAGCAGTTCTTC. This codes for CASSVALTTYNEQFF.